One sample yielded the 26 T cell receptor beta chains listed below, sequenced in a study of blood T cell repertoires in COVID-19. Method: immunoSEQ multiplex PCR; TCRdb's copy keeps in-frame clones and lacks some. The sample lists tens of thousands of clones, 70% to 90% seen once, with roughly 1.2% in the top ten. The sample taken for sequencing was peripheral blood. The receptors originated from a woman in her sixties or seventies with acute or convalescent COVID-19.

The rearrangement uses TRBV21-1 and TRBJ1-5; TRBD1, the D gene given by the table, was not confirmed from the DNA. TRBV21-1 is deemed a pseudogene. The length of the CDR3 is 17 residues. The CDR3 loop is CASSKGPGQGAQQPQHF. CDR3 nucleotide sequence: TGTGCCAGCAGCAAAGGACCAGGACAGGGGGCCCAACAGCCCCAGCATTTT.

The chain's CDR3 is CASSQEGGGVGEAFF. The CDR3 nucleotides read TGCGCCAGCAGCCAAGAAGGGGGCGGAGTCGGGGAAGCTTTCTTT. The gene calls are TRBV4-1 and TRBJ1-1, with TRBD1 matching over 7 bases. The J segment lost 8 bases and the V segment lost 0 bases, leaving 9 bases of the junction unmatched. CDR3 size: 15 residues. CDR1 is MGHRA, CDR2 YSYEKL, per germline.

V gene TRBV6-5 combines with J gene TRBJ1-5; weak D call: TRBD1 (6 bases). V lost 0 bases and J lost 6, with 9 bases in between. CDR1 is MNHEY and CDR2 is SVGAGI in the germline V gene. The CDR3 spans 14 residues. The CDR3 loop is CASSYSRGGQPQHF. CDR3 DNA: TGTGCCAGCAGTTACTCGAGGGGGGGTCAGCCCCAGCATTTT.

With respect to this clone: A read error may produce the germline difference seen at one junction end. This rearrangement joins TRBV6-5 to TRBJ1-2, with unresolved D. Germline CDR1 reads MNHEY; CDR2 reads SVGAGI. The CDR3 length is 12 residues. CDR3 sequence (DNA): TGTGCCAGCAGTGACTCCGGGTTAGGCTACACCTTC. Translating it yields CASSDSGLGYTF.

This clone was recorded only once. The chain uses TRBV7-6 and TRBJ2-7; the D gene is possibly TRBD1 (6 bases). There are 13 residues in the CDR3. The germline V gene encodes CDR1 SGHVS and CDR2 FNYEAQ. Trimming left V 2 bases short and J 6 bases short, with 11 bases between. Here the CDR3 reads CASSLFSGVEQYV. As DNA, the CDR3 is TGTGCCAGCAGCTTATTCTCAGGGGTCGAGCAGTACGTC.

The chain uses TRBV9 and TRBJ2-2, with 12 bases identical to TRBD1. The CDR3 consists of 16 residues. The V gene end was trimmed by 4 bases and the J gene end by 5 bases; junction bases not matched to a gene: 6. Germline CDR1 reads SGDLS; CDR2 reads YYNGEE. CDR3 residues: CASSPGTGGVTGELFF. The CDR3 DNA is TGTGCCAGCAGCCCGGGGACAGGGGGCGTTACCGGGGAGCTGTTTTTT. Supplemented by reference TRBV9 and TRBJ2-2, the full variable domain reads DSGVTQTPKHLITATGQRVTLRCSPRSGDLSVYWYQQSLDQGLQFLIQYYNGEERAKGNILERFSAQQFPDLHSELNLSSLELGDSALYFCASSPGTGGVTGELFFGEGSRLTVL.

The genes are TRBV7-6 and TRBJ2-1; 13 nucleotides align to TRBD2. After removal of 5 bases from V and 4 bases from J, the junction contained 5 bases not matched to a gene. The CDR3 has 16 amino acids. Germline CDR1 SGHVS, CDR2 FNYEAQ. The DNA of the CDR3 is TGTGCCAGCAGCCCACCGGGACTAGCGGGGTACAATGAGCAGTTCTTC. This gives the protein CASSPPGLAGYNEQFF. The full variable domain, with the rest looked up from reference TRBV7-6 and TRBJ2-1, is GAGVSQSPRYKVTKRGQDVALRCDPISGHVSLYWYRQALGQGPEFLTYFNYEAQQDKSGLPNDRFSAERPEGSISTLTIQRTEQRDSAMYRCASSPPGLAGYNEQFFGPGTRLTVL.

The chain combines TRBV28 with TRBJ1-5, with 7 bases matching TRBD1. In germline, CDR1 is MDHEN, CDR2 SYDVKM. The J segment lost 2 bases and the V segment lost 7 bases, leaving 2 bases of the junction unmatched. The CDR3 extends over 13 amino acids. CDR3 DNA: TGTGCCAGCACTGGACAGGGCAATCAGCCCCAGCATTTT. Translation gives CASTGQGNQPQHF.

J is TRBJ2-3 and V is TRBV9; possibly TRBD2 for D (5 bases). The germline gives CDR1 SGDLS, CDR2 YYNGEE. With 4 bases removed from V and 4 bases from J, the gap between germline ends came to 13 bases. The CDR3 spans 14 residues. The CDR3 region has the DNA TGTGCCAGCAGCCCCCAACCAGCGGCAGATACGCAGTATTTT. Its protein is CASSPQPAADTQYF.

V usage is TRBV10-2 and J usage is TRBJ2-2; D is possibly TRBD1 (6 bases). V dropped 8 bases and J dropped 4 bases, with 14 bases sitting between them. The CDR3 is 14 amino acids. Germline values: CDR1 WSHSY, CDR2 SAAADI. CDR3 amino acids: CASLPGDPTGELFF. DNA for the CDR3: TGCGCCAGCCTTCCAGGGGACCCCACCGGGGAGCTGTTTTTT.

This clone appeared a single time. The chain recombines TRBV6-4 with TRBJ2-7, with D maybe TRBD1 (6 bases). This CDR3 region has 15 residues. Trimming left V 7 bases short and J 2 bases short, with 18 bases between. CDR1 and CDR2 from the germline V gene are MRHNA and SNTAGT. CDR3 in DNA: TGTGCCAGCATCACCCCGCCTGGGGGCCCCTACGAGCAGTACGTC. Translating gives CASITPPGGPYEQYV.

The chain joins TRBV9 to TRBJ1-1, with TRBD1 identical over 7 bases. J gave up 2 bases and V 3 bases, and 7 bases lay outside the gene matches. CDR3 length: 15 amino acids. Germline CDR1 reads SGDLS; CDR2 reads YYNGEE. CDR3 DNA: TGTGCCAGCAGCGACCGGGACAGACACAACACTGAAGCTTTCTTT. This translates into CASSDRDRHNTEAFF.

This sequence joins TRBV19 and TRBJ1-2, with D unclear. V dropped 2 bases and J dropped 6 bases, with 16 bases sitting between them. The germline V gene encodes CDR1 LNHDA and CDR2 SQIVND (reference sequence). The CDR3 consists of 15 residues. The CDR3 DNA sequence: TGTGCCAGTAGTATACCCGGCAGTTCGAGGGATGGCTACACCTTC. It is translated as CASSIPGSSRDGYTF.

The gene calls are TRBV16 and TRBJ1-5, with 8 bases lining up with TRBD1. J lost 4 bases, V lost 4 bases, and 12 bases had no gene match. Germline V lookup: CDR1 KGHSY, CDR2 FQNENV. The CDR3 length is 17 residues. The chain's CDR3 is CASSRGQGGNTNQPQHF. DNA of the CDR3: TGTGCCAGCAGCCGCGGACAGGGCGGTAACACGAATCAGCCCCAGCATTTT.

This sequence joins TRBV5-8 and TRBJ2-7, with 12 bases aligning to TRBD1. Germline V gene lookup returns CDR1 SGHTS and CDR2 YDEGEE. V trimming: 4 bases; J trimming: 5 bases; junction bases outside the gene matches: 4. This CDR3 has 14 residues. CDR3: CASSPGQGAHEQYV. The CDR3 region has the DNA TGTGCCAGCAGCCCGGGACAGGGGGCGCACGAGCAGTACGTC.

This clone was counted only a few times. The rearrangement joins TRBV28 to TRBJ1-1, with 11 bases that match TRBD1. Unmatched junction bases numbered 10, after V lost 5 bases and J lost 5 bases. The CDR3 consists of 16 residues. Per the germline V gene, CDR1 is MDHEN and CDR2 is SYDVKM. The CDR3 DNA is TGTGCCAGCAGTCCCATCCGGGACAGGGGGAGTACTGAAGCTTTCTTT. The encoded protein is CASSPIRDRGSTEAFF.

The chain couples TRBV7-9 to TRBJ1-4; no definite D call. The CDR3 loop spans 13 amino acids. Per germline, CDR1 SEHNR and CDR2 FQNEAQ (reference sequence). The V gene lost 5 bases and the J gene lost 13 bases, with 17 bases spanning the gap. CDR3 sequence (DNA): TGTGCCAGCAGCAAGCTGGGCGTTGCGCGACTGTTTTTT. Translation: CASSKLGVARLFF.

The chain recombines TRBV20-1 with TRBJ2-7; 8 bases agree with TRBD1. Germline V gives CDR1 DFQATT, CDR2 SNEGSKA (reference sequence). J lost 5 bases, V lost 5 bases, and 2 bases had no gene match. The CDR3 covers 11 residues. Here the CDR3 reads CSAGTGNEQYV. CDR3 sequence (DNA): TGCAGTGCTGGGACAGGTAACGAGCAGTACGTC.

This chain joins TRBV6-6 and TRBJ1-2; 10 nucleotides match TRBD1. V was clipped by 10 bases and J by 8 bases; unmatched bases: 7. The germline CDR1 and CDR2 sequences are MNHNY and SVGAGI (reference sequence). CDR3 length: 12 residues. The chain's CDR3 is CAIRQGAGGYTF. The CDR3 region has the DNA TGTGCCATCAGACAGGGGGCGGGAGGCTACACCTTC.

This clone was seen more than once but under ten times. This sample also contains other DNA sequences that code for the same CDR3. The chain uses TRBV7-2 and TRBJ2-5; 8 bases map to TRBD2. CDR1 and CDR2 from the germline V gene are SGHTA and FQGNSA. The J segment lost 2 bases and the V segment lost 2 bases, leaving 4 bases of the junction unmatched. This CDR3 is 15 amino acids long. As DNA, the CDR3 is TGTGCCAGCAGCTTAACGGCGGGAGGTCAAGAGACCCAGTACTTC. It yields the protein CASSLTAGGQETQYF.

This sequence joins TRBV7-8 and TRBJ1-2; weak D call: TRBD1 (5 bases). Trimming stripped 4 bases from V and 6 bases from J, with 15 bases between. Germline V gives CDR1 SGHVS, CDR2 FQNEAQ. The CDR3 is made up of 14 amino acids. The CDR3 region has the DNA TGTGCCAGCAGCTCCGGCCGAGGGGAGGATGGCTACACCTTC. The encoded protein is CASSSGRGEDGYTF. The full variable domain, rest sourced from reference TRBV7-8 and TRBJ1-2, is GAGVSQSPRYKVAKRGQDVALRCDPISGHVSLFWYQQALGQGPEFLTYFQNEAQLDKSGLPSDRFFAERPEGSVSTLKIQRTQQEDSAVYLCASSSGRGEDGYTFGSGTRLTVV.

V is TRBV11-1 and J is TRBJ2-1; D is possibly TRBD2 (6 bases). The germline CDR1 and CDR2 sequences are SGHAT and FQDESV (reference sequence). V shed 5 bases and J shed 0 bases, with 11 bases lying between them. The CDR3 totals 15 residues. In DNA form, the CDR3 reads TGTGCCAGCAGCCCGGGACTTAGCTCCTACAATGAGCAGTTCTTC. This encodes CASSPGLSSYNEQFF.

The rearrangement uses TRBV6-1 and TRBJ2-7, with 9 bases aligning to TRBD1. The length of the CDR3 is 17 residues. V lost 4 bases to trimming and J lost 7 bases; unmatched junction nucleotides: 17. Germline CDR1 is MNHNS and CDR2 is SASEGT. CDR3 loop: CASSAKSKTGGQGEQYV. The CDR3 nucleotides are TGTGCCAGCAGTGCTAAATCAAAAACTGGGGGACAGGGAGAGCAGTACGTC.

The chain carries TRBV12-3 or TRBV12-4 and TRBJ2-2; no clear D. The CDR3 consists of 13 residues. The V gene lost 5 bases and the J gene lost 5 bases, with 9 bases spanning the gap. Here the CDR3 DNA reads TGTGCCAGCAGTATTACAGTTACCGGGGAGCTGTTTTTT. It encodes CASSITVTGELFF.

The rearrangement joins TRBV5-1 to TRBJ1-1; TRBD1 matches 9 bases. V lost 4 bases to trimming and J lost 7 bases; unmatched junction nucleotides: 11. Germline V gene lookup returns CDR1 SGHRS and CDR2 YFSETQ. This CDR3 comprises 15 residues. Here the CDR3 DNA reads TGCGCCAGCAGCACCTGGACAGGGGAAAGGGATGAAGCTTTCTTT. Protein sequence: CASSTWTGERDEAFF.

The chain is built from TRBV5-6 and TRBJ2-4; 8 nucleotides match TRBD1. Germline CDR1 reads SGHDT; CDR2 reads YYEEEE. The CDR3 contains 15 residues. Trimming cost V 2 bases and J 3 bases; bases outside gene matches: 4. The CDR3 protein is CASSLIQGDKNIQYF. The DNA of the CDR3 is TGTGCCAGCAGCTTAATACAGGGGGACAAAAACATTCAGTACTTC.